This T cell receptor (beta chain) was recovered during a study of cytomegalovirus exposure and HLA in healthy donors. The PCR had 60 Vbeta and 13 Jbeta primers. Assay used: immunoSEQ multiplex PCR; TCRdb lists only in-frame clones, some missing. This sample has about 190,000 clones, with around 82% found just once. Notes on the study in general: TCR sequences were mostly rare, though some public TCRs occurred in many donors. An assumption of roughly uniform sequencing depth across donors underlay the presence/absence analyses. Three CMV-associated chains proved CMV antigen-specific in vitro. Cytomegalovirus association was assigned to about 150 TCR beta chains.

As for this clone: The antigen remains undetermined.

With 4 bases removed from V and 3 bases from J, the gap between germline ends came to 15 bases. There are 15 residues in the CDR3. Germline V lookup: CDR1 SGHNT, CDR2 YYREEE (reference sequence). The V call is TRBV5-4, the J call TRBJ2-3; tentatively, D is TRBD2 (6 bases). Specimen: PBMCs. This receptor was taken from a woman aged 25 to 39 in good health and CMV-seropositive. In DNA form, the CDR3 reads TGTGCCAGCAGCGACCCGGGACTTCAAACAGATACGCAGTATTTT. Translating it yields CASSDPGLQTDTQYF.